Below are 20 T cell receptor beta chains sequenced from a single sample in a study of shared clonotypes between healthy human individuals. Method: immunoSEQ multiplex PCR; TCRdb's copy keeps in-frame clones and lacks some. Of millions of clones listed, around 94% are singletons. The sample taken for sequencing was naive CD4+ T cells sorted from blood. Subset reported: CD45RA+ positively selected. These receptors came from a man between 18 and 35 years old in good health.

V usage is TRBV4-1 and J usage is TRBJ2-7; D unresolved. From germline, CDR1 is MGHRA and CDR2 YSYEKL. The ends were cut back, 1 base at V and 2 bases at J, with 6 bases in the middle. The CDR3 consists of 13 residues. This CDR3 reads CASSQAMTYEQYF. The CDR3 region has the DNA TGCGCCAGCAGCCAAGCCATGACCTACGAGCAGTACTTC.

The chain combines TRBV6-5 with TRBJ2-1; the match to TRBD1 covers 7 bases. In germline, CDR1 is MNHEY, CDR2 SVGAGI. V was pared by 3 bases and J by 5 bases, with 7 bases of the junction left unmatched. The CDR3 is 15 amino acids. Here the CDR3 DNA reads TGTGCCAGCAGTTATAGACAGGGCCTTAACAATGAGCAGTTCTTC. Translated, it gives CASSYRQGLNNEQFF.

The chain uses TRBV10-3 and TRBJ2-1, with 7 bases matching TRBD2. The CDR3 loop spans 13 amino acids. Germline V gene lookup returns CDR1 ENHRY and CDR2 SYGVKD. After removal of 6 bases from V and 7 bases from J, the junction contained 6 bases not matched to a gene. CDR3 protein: CAIRGTKINEQFF. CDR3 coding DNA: TGTGCCATCAGGGGGACTAAGATTAATGAGCAGTTCTTC.

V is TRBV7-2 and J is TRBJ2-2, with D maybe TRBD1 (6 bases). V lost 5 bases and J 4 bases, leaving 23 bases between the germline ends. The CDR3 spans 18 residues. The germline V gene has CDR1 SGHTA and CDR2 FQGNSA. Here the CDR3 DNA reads TGTGCCAGCAGCCAGGGGTTAGGAACAGGGACCATCACCGGGGAGCTGTTTTTT. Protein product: CASSQGLGTGTITGELFF.

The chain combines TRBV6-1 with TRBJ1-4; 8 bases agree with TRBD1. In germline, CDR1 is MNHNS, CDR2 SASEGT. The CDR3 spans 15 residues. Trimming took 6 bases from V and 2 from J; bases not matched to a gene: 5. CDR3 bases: TGTGCCAGCAGCGACTCAGGGGGCACTAATGAAAAACTGTTTTTT. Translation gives CASSDSGGTNEKLFF.

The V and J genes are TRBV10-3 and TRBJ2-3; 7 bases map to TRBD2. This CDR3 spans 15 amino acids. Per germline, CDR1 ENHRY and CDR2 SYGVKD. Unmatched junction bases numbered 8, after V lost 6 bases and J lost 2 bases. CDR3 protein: CAISPMGTTTDTQYF. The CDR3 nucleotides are TGTGCCATCAGCCCAATGGGGACTACCACAGATACGCAGTATTTT.

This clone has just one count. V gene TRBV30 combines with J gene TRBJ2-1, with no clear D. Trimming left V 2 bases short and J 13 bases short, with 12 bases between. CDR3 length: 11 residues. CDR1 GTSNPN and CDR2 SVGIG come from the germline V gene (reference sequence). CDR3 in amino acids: CAWSSSRDQFF. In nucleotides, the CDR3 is TGTGCCTGGAGTAGTAGCAGAGATCAGTTCTTC.

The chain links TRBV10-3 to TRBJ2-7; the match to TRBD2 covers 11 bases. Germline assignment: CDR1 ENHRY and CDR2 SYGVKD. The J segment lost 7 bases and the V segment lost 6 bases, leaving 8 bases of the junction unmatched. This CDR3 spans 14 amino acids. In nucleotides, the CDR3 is TGTGCCATCAGGCTGACTAGCGGGGCGGGGGAGCAGTACTTC. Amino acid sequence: CAIRLTSGAGEQYF.

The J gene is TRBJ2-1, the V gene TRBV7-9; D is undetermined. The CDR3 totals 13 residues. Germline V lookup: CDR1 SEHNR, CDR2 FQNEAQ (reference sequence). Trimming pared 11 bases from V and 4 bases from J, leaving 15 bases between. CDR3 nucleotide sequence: TGTGCCGGCGAAGAAGTATTTTACAATGAGCAGTTCTTC. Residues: CAGEEVFYNEQFF.

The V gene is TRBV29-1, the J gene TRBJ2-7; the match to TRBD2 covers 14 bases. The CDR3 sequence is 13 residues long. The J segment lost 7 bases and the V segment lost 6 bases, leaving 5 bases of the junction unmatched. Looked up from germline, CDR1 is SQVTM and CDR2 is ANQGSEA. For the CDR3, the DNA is TGCAGCGTGAGACTAGCGGGAGGGCGGGAGCAGTACTTC. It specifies CSVRLAGGREQYF.

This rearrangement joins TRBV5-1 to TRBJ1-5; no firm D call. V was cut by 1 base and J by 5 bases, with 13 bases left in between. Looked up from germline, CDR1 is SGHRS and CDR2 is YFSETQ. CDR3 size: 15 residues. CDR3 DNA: TGCGCCAGCAGCTTGTCTCCAGACCTTGATCAGCCCCAGCATTTT. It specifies CASSLSPDLDQPQHF.

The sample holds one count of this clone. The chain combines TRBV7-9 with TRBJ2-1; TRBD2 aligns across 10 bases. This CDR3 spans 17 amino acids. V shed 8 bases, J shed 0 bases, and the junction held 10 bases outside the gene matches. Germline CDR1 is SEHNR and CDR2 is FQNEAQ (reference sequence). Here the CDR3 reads CASPPGLAANSYNEQFF. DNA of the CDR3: TGTGCCAGCCCCCCCGGACTAGCGGCGAACTCCTACAATGAGCAGTTCTTC.

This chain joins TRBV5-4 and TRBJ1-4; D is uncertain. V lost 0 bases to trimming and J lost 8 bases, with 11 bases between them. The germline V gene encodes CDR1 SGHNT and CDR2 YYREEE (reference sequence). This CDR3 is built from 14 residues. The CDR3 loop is CASSLAGLGEKLFF. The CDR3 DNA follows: TGTGCCAGCAGCTTGGCTGGGCTGGGGGAAAAACTGTTTTTT.

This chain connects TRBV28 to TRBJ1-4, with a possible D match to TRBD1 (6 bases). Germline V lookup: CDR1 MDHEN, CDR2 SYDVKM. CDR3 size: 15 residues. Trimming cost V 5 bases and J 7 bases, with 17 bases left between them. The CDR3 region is CASSPLGQGFEKLFF. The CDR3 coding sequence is TGTGCCAGCAGTCCATTGGGGCAGGGGTTTGAAAAACTGTTTTTT.

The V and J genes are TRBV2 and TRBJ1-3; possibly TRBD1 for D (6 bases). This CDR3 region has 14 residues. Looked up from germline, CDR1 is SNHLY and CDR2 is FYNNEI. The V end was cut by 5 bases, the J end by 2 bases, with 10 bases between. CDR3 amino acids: CASSSGVPGNTIYF. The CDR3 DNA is TGTGCCAGCAGTTCAGGGGTGCCTGGAAACACCATATATTTT. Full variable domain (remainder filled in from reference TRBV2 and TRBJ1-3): EPEVTQTPSHQVTQMGQEVILRCVPISNHLYFYWYRQILGQKVEFLVSFYNNEISEKSEIFDDQFSVERPDGSNFTLKIRSTKLEDSAMYFCASSSGVPGNTIYFGEGSWLTVV.

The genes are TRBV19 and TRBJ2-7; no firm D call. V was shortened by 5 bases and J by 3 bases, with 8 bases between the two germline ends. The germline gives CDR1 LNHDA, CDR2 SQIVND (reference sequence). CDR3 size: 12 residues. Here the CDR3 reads CASSANFYEQYF. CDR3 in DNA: TGTGCCAGTAGTGCTAACTTCTACGAGCAGTACTTC.

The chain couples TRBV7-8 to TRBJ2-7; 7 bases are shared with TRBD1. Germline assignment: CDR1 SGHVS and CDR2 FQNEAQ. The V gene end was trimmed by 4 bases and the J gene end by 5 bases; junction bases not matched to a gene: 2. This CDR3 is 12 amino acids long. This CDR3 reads CASSYTGDEQYF. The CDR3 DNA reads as TGTGCCAGCAGCTACACAGGGGACGAGCAGTACTTC.

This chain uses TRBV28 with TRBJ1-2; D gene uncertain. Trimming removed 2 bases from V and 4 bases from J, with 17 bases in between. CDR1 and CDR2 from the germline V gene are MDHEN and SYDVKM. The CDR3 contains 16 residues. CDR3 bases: TGTGCCAGCAGTTTACGGGCCAACTTCCGCAGCTATGGCTACACCTTC. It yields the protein CASSLRANFRSYGYTF.

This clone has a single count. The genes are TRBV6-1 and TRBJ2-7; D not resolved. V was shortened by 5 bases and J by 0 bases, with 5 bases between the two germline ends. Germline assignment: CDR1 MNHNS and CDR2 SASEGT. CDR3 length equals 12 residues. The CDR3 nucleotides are TGTGCCAGCAGTTCGACCTCCTACGAGCAGTACTTC. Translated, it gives CASSSTSYEQYF.

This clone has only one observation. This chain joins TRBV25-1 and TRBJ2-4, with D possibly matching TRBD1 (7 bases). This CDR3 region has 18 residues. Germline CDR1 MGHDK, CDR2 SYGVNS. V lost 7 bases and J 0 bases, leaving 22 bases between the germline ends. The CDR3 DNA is TGTGCCAGCACCCAGGGGGGAAAAACAGGGTTAGCCAAAAACATTCAGTACTTC. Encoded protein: CASTQGGKTGLAKNIQYF.